This T cell receptor beta chain was observed in a study of memory CD4+ T cells and cytomegalovirus serostatus. About the study: This sample comes from healthy Belgian adults, several CMV seropositive, about 25 seronegative.

As concerns this clone: Its antigen is unidentified.

Study outcomes and limitations: Each of fewer than 80 CMV-associated TCRbeta sequences occurred in one to five individuals.

Original handling: Out-of-frame sequences were removed, leaving 2,000,000 or so distinct TCRbeta sequences. Data came from immunoSEQ multiplex PCR; TCRdb stores just in-frame clones and leaves some out. For V, J and clone size, that table is used; D and trimming come from the DNA. The sample records tens of thousands of clones, over 70% being singletons. The sort gate was single viable CD3+CD4+CD8-CD45RO+ cells for memory CD4+ T cells. Source material: memory CD4+ T cells from blood. The sequence was collected from an adult in good health and CMV-seropositive.

CDR3 nucleotide sequence: TGCGCCAGCAGCCAAGGCTTCTCGACTAAGCGGGCGGCCGCGAACACCGGGGAGCTGTTTTTT. Translation: CASSQGFSTKRAAANTGELFF. The V gene is TRBV4-3, the J gene TRBJ2-2; TRBD2 is a possible D gene (6 bases). Germline values: CDR1 LGHNA, CDR2 YSLEER. The CDR3 extends over 21 amino acids. Trimming removed 1 base at V and 0 bases at J, with 24 bases between.